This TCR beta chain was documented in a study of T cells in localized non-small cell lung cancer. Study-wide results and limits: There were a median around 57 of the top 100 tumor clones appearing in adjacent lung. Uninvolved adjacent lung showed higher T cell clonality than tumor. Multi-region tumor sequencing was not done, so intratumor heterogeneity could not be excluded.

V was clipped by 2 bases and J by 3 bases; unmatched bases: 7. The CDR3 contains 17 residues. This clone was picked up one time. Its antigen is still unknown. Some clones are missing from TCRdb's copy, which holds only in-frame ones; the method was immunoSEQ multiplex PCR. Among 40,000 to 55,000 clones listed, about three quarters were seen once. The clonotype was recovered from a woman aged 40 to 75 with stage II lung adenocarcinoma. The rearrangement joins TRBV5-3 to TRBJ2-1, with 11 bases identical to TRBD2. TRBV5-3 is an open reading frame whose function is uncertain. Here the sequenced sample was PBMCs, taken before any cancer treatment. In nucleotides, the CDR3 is TGTGCCAGAAGCTTAATTACTAGCGGGGGCTACTACAATGAGCAGTTCTTC. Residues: CARSLITSGGYYNEQFF.